This T cell receptor beta chain was captured by sequencing in a study of blood T cells in healthy people across ages. A J-beta primer mix and a sample-barcoded 5' primer were used in a second PCR of roughly 6 to 12 cycles. TCRdb re-called the 5' RACE reads with MiXCR, one entry per CDR3 protein. The table records roughly 800,000 distinct CDR3 sequences, under 40% of them present only once. In its sample, this clonotype was seen once. The V gene lost 5 bases and the J gene lost 4 bases, with 11 bases spanning the gap. CDR1 and CDR2 from the germline V gene are SEHNR and FQNEAQ (reference sequence). CDR3 size: 13 residues.

The sequence derives from a man between 18 and 35 years old in good health. The specimen sequenced was blood. The chain carries TRBV7-9 and TRBJ1-2; D might be TRBD1 (6 bases). The CDR3 nucleotides are TGTGCCAGCAGCCGTCCAGGGGCCTATGGCTACACCTTC. It encodes CASSRPGAYGYTF.